The 10 T cell receptor beta chains below were found in one sample sequenced in a study of shared clonotypes between healthy human individuals. Method: immunoSEQ multiplex PCR; TCRdb's copy keeps in-frame clones and lacks some. The top ten hold roughly 1.7% of the sample, which has hundreds of thousands of clones, around 74% seen once. The sequenced sample consisted of memory CD4+ T cells sorted from blood. Stated subset: CD45RA-negative fraction. The receptor set was obtained from a woman in her 30s in good health.

The sample holds one count of this clone. The gene calls are TRBV28 and TRBJ2-1, with D maybe TRBD1 (6 bases). In germline, CDR1 is MDHEN, CDR2 SYDVKM. The CDR3 loop spans 14 amino acids. The V end lost 6 bases, the J end lost 4 bases, and 13 bases lay between the germline ends. CDR3 amino acids: CASRRFDRYNEQFF. Written as DNA, the CDR3 is TGTGCCAGCAGGCGGTTCGACAGGTACAATGAGCAGTTCTTC.

Note on this clone: The sample carries other DNA sequences with the same CDR3. The chain uses TRBV10-2 and TRBJ2-3; possible D gene TRBD1, 5 bases. The CDR3 totals 12 residues. Germline V gene sequence: CDR1 WSHSY, CDR2 SAAADI. The V and J ends lost 7 bases and 1 base respectively, with 6 bases between them. The CDR3 reads CASKQGTDTQYF. For the CDR3, the DNA is TGCGCCAGCAAACAGGGCACAGATACGCAGTATTTT.

V usage is TRBV7-2 and J usage is TRBJ2-7, with 8 bases lining up with TRBD2. The CDR3 has 15 residues. V shed 1 base, J shed 5 bases, and the junction held 7 bases outside the gene matches. Germline CDR1 is SGHTA and CDR2 is FQGNSA. CDR3 sequence reads: CASSLGRLASHEQYF. DNA for the CDR3: TGTGCCAGCAGCTTAGGTCGACTAGCGAGCCACGAGCAGTACTTC.

CDR3 DNA sequence: TGTGCCAGTAGTATGGCTAGGGGGGAGCAGTTCTTC. Translating it yields CASSMARGEQFF. The rearrangement joins TRBV19 to TRBJ2-1, with a weak D call TRBD1 (6 bases). V was trimmed by 3 bases and J by 10 bases, leaving 10 bases between them. CDR1 LNHDA and CDR2 SQIVND come from the germline V gene (reference sequence). The CDR3 sequence is 12 residues long.

This clone is a singleton in its sample. The J gene is TRBJ1-3, the V gene TRBV28; D is possibly TRBD1 (5 bases). V lost 6 bases and J lost 0, with 15 bases in between. The CDR3 runs 16 residues. CDR1 is MDHEN, CDR2 SYDVKM, per germline. CDR3 sequence reads: CASSSPGLRSGNTIYF. In DNA, the CDR3 is TGTGCCAGCAGCTCCCCGGGACTTCGCTCTGGAAACACCATATATTTT.

This clone came up a few times. The V and J genes are TRBV4-1 and TRBJ1-1, with 7 bases fitting TRBD1. Germline V gene sequence: CDR1 MGHRA, CDR2 YSYEKL. J was trimmed by 7 bases and V by 4 bases; bases with no gene match: 9. The CDR3 length is 14 residues. The CDR3 protein is CASSPRLRDSEAFF. The CDR3, as DNA: TGCGCCAGCAGCCCGCGACTCCGGGACAGTGAAGCTTTCTTT.

On this clone itself: A much bigger clone sits one base away, suggesting this may be a read error. This sequence joins TRBV7-3 and TRBJ2-2; no clear D gene. V was shortened by 5 bases and J by 2 bases, with 9 bases between the two germline ends. CDR3 length: 14 residues. The V gene's germline CDR1 is SGHTA and CDR2 FQGTGA. As DNA, the CDR3 is TGTGCCAGCAGCGTAGCCTATAACACCGGGGAGCTGTTTTTT. Encoded protein: CASSVAYNTGELFF.

This clone turned up a few times. The V and J genes are TRBV15 and TRBJ2-7; 10 positions agree with TRBD2. CDR1 is LNHNV and CDR2 is YYDKDF in the germline V gene (reference sequence). CDR3 length equals 15 residues. The V and J ends lost 1 base and 7 bases, in that order; junction bases with no gene match: 7. The CDR3 spells CATSRGQREGKEQYF. The CDR3 DNA follows: TGTGCCACCAGCAGAGGTCAGCGGGAGGGCAAAGAGCAGTACTTC.

This clone was found once. This sequence joins TRBV2 and TRBJ2-7; D unclear. Per the germline V gene, CDR1 is SNHLY and CDR2 is FYNNEI. The CDR3 has 13 residues. The V and J ends lost 5 bases and 2 bases respectively, with 10 bases between them. The CDR3 nucleotides are TGTGCCAGCAGTTCCACCTATACCTACGAGCAGTACTTC. It codes for CASSSTYTYEQYF.

The DNA for the CDR3 is TGTGCCGGACGACAGGGGGTGAGCACCGGGGAGCTGTTTTTT. This gives the protein CAGRQGVSTGELFF. The rearrangement links TRBV2 to TRBJ2-2, with 9 bases identical to TRBD1. The CDR3 covers 14 residues. Germline values: CDR1 SNHLY, CDR2 FYNNEI. V dropped 11 bases and J dropped 4; count of bases not matched to a gene: 8.